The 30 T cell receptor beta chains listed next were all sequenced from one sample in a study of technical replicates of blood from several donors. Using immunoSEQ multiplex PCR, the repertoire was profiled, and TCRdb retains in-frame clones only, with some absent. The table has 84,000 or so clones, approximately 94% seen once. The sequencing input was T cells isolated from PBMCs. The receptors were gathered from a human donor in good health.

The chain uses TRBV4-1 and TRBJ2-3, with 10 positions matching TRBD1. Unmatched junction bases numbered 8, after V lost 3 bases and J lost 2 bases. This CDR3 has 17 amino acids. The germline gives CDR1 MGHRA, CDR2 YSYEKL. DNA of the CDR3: TGCGCCAGCAGCCAGGCCTCGACAGGGGGCATCACAGATACGCAGTATTTT. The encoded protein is CASSQASTGGITDTQYF.

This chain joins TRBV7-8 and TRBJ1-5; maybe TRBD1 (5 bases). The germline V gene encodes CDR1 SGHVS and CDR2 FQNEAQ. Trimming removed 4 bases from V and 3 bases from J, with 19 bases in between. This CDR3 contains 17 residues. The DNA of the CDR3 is TGTGCCAGCAGCTATCAATTAGGACAAACCAACAATCAGCCCCAGCATTTT. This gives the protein CASSYQLGQTNNQPQHF.

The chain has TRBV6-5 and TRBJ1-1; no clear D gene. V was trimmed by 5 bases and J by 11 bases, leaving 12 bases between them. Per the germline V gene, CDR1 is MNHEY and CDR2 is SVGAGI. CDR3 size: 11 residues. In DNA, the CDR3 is TGTGCCAGCAGTCGCCCCGGGAGGGCTTTCTTT. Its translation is CASSRPGRAFF.

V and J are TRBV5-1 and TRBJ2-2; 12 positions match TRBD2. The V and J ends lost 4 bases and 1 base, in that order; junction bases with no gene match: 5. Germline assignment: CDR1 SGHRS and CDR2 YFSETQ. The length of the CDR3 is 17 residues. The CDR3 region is CASSPPGLAGNTGELFF. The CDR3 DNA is TGCGCCAGCAGCCCACCGGGACTAGCGGGGAACACCGGGGAGCTGTTTTTT. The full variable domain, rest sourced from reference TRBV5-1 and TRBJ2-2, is KAGVTQTPRYLIKTRGQQVTLSCSPISGHRSVSWYQQTPGQGLQFLFEYFSETQRNKGNFPGRFSGRQFSNSRSEMNVSTLELGDSALYLCASSPPGLAGNTGELFFGEGSRLTVL.

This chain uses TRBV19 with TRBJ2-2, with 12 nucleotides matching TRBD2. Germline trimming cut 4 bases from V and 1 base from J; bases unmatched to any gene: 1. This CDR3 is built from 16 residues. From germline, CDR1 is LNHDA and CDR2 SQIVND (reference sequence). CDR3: CASSTGLAGNTGELFF. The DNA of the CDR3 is TGTGCCAGTAGTACGGGACTAGCGGGGAACACCGGGGAGCTGTTTTTT.

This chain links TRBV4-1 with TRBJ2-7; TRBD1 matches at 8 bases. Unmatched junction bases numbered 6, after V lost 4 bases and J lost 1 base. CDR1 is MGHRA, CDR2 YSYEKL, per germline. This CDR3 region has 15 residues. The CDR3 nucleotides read TGCGCCAGCAGCCGGACAGGGACGAGTTCCTACGAGCAGTACTTC. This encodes CASSRTGTSSYEQYF.

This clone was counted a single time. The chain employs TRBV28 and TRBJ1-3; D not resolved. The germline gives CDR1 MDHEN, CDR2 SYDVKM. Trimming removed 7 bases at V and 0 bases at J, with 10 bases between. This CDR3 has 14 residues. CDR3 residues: CASTPRSSGNTIYF. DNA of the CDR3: TGTGCCAGCACCCCCCGGTCCTCTGGAAACACCATATATTTT.

The CDR3, as DNA: TGTGCCAGCAGTGAGGCGGGACTAGCGGGTAGCAATGAGCAGTTCTTC. Encoded protein: CASSEAGLAGSNEQFF. The genes are TRBV25-1 and TRBJ2-1, with TRBD2 matching over 12 bases. V dropped 3 bases and J dropped 6; count of bases not matched to a gene: 6. Germline CDR1 MGHDK, CDR2 SYGVNS. This CDR3 has 16 residues.

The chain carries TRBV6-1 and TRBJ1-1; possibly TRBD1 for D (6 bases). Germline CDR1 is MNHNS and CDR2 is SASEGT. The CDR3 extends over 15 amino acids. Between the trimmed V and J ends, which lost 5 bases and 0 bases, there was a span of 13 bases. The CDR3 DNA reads TGTGCCAGCAGTAGACCCAGGGGCCTGAACACTGAAGCTTTCTTT. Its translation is CASSRPRGLNTEAFF.

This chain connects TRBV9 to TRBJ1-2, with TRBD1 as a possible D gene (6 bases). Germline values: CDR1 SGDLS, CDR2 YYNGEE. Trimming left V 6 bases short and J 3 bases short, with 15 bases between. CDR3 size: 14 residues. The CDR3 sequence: CASTENRDDYGYTF. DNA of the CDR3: TGTGCCAGCACCGAGAACAGGGACGACTATGGCTACACCTTC.

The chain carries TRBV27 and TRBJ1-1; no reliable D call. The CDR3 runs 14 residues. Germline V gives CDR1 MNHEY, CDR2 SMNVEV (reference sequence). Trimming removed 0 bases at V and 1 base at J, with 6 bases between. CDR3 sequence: CASSLSAQNTEAFF. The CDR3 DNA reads TGTGCCAGCAGTTTATCAGCCCAGAACACTGAAGCTTTCTTT.

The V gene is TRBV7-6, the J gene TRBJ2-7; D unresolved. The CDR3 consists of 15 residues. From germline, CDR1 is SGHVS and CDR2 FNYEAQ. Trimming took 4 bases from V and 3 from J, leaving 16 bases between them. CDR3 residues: CASSSSRGPDYEQYF. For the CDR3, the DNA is TGTGCCAGCAGCTCTTCGCGAGGCCCTGACTACGAGCAGTACTTC. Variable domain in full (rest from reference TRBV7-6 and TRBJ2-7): GAGVSQSPRYKVTKRGQDVALRCDPISGHVSLYWYRQALGQGPEFLTYFNYEAQQDKSGLPNDRFSAERPEGSISTLTIQRTEQRDSAMYRCASSSSRGPDYEQYFGPGTRLTVT.

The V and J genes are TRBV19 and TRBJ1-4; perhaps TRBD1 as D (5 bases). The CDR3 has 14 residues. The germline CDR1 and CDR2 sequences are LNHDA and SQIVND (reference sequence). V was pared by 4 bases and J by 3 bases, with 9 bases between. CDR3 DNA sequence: TGTGCCAGTAGTACAGGGTTCCCTAATGAAAAACTGTTTTTT. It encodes CASSTGFPNEKLFF. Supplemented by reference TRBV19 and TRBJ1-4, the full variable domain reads DGGITQSPKYLFRKEGQNVTLSCEQNLNHDAMYWYRQDPGQGLRLIYYSQIVNDFQKGDIAEGYSVSREKKESFPLTVTSAQKNPTAFYLCASSTGFPNEKLFFGSGTQLSVL.

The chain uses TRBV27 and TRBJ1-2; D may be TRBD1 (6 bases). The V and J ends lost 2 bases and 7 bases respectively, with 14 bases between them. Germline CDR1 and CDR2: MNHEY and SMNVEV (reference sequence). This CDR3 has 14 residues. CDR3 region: CASSLGRGAGGYTF. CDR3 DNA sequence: TGTGCCAGCAGTTTAGGCCGGGGGGCGGGTGGCTACACCTTC.

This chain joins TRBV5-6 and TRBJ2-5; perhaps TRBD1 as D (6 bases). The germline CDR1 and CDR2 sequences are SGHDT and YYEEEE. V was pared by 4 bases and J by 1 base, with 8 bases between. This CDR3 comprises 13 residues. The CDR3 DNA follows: TGTGCCAGCAGCGGGGGCATCCAAGAGACCCAGTACTTC. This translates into CASSGGIQETQYF. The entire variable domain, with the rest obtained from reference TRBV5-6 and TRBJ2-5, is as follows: DAGVTQSPTHLIKTRGQQVTLRCSPKSGHDTVSWYQQALGQGPQFIFQYYEEEERQRGNFPDRFSGHQFPNYSSELNVNALLLGDSALYLCASSGGIQETQYFGPGTRLLVL.

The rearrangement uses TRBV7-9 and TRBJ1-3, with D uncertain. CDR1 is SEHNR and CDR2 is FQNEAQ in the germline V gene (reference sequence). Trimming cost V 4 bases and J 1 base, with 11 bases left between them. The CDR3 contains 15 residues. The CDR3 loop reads CASSSQGVSGNTIYF. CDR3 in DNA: TGTGCCAGCAGCTCGCAAGGAGTGTCTGGAAACACCATATATTTT. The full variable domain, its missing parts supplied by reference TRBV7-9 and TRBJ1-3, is DTGVSQNPRHKITKRGQNVTFRCDPISEHNRLYWYRQTLGQGPEFLTYFQNEAQLEKSRLLSDRFSAERPKGSFSTLEIQRTEQGDSAMYLCASSSQGVSGNTIYFGEGSWLTVV.

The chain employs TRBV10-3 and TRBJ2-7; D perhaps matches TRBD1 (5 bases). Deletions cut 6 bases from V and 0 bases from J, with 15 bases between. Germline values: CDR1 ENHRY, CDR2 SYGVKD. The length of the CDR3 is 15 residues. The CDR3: CAIRDTGDSSYEQYF. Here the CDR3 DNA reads TGTGCCATCAGAGACACAGGAGACAGCTCCTACGAGCAGTACTTC.

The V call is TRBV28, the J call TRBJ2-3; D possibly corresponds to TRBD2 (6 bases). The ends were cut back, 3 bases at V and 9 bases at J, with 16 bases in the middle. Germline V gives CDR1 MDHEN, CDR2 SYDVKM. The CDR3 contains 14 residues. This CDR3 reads CASSFLVPRETQYF. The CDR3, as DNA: TGTGCCAGCAGTTTTTTAGTTCCGCGGGAAACGCAGTATTTT.

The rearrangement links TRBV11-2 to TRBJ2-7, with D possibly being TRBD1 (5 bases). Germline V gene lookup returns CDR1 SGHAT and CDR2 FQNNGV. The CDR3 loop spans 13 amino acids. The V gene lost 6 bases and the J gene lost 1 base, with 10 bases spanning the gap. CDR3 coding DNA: TGTGCCAGCAGTTCAGGGATTTCCTACGAGCAGTACTTC. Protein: CASSSGISYEQYF.

CDR3: CASSFSGTGFLDTQYF. The DNA of the CDR3 is TGTGCCAGCAGCTTTTCCGGGACAGGCTTCTTGGATACGCAGTATTTT. The rearrangement uses TRBV5-6 and TRBJ2-3; 8 bases line up with TRBD1. The ends lost 2 bases at V and 6 bases at J; junction bases unmatched: 11. Germline CDR1 is SGHDT and CDR2 is YYEEEE. This CDR3 contains 16 residues.

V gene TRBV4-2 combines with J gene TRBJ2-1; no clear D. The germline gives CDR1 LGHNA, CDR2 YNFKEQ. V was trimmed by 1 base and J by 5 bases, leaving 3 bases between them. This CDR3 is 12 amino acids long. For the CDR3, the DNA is TGTGCCAGCAGCCAAGCTGACAATGAGCAGTTCTTC. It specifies CASSQADNEQFF.

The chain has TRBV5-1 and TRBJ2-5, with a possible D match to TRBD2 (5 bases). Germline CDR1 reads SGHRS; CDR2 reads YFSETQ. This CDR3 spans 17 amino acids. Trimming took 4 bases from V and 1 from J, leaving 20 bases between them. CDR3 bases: TGCGCCAGCAGCCTACTCCCAGCGGCGGCGAGCCAAGAGACCCAGTACTTC. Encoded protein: CASSLLPAAASQETQYF.

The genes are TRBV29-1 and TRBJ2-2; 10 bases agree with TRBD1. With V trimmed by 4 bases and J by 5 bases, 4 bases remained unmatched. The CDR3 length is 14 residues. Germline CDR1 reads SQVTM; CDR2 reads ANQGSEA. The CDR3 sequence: CSVVWTGGTGELFF. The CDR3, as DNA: TGCAGCGTTGTATGGACAGGGGGTACCGGGGAGCTGTTTTTT.

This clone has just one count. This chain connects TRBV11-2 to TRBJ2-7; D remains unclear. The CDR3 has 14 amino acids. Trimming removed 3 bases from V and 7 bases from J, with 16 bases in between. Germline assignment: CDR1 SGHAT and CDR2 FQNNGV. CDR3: CASSFSTNPSEQYF. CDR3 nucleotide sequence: TGTGCCAGCAGCTTCTCTACTAACCCATCGGAGCAGTACTTC.

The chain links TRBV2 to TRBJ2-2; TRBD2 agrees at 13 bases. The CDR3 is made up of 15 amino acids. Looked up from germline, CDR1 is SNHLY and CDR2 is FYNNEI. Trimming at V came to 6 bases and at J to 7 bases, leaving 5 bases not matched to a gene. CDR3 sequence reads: CASRGTSGRVGELFF. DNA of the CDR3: TGTGCCAGCAGGGGTACTAGCGGGAGGGTCGGGGAGCTGTTTTTT.

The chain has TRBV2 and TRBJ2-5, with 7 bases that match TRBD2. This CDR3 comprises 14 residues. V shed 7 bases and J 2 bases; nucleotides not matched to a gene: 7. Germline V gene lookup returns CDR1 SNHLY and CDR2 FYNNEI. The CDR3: CASTVLREQETQYF. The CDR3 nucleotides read TGTGCCAGCACCGTGCTGCGGGAGCAAGAGACCCAGTACTTC. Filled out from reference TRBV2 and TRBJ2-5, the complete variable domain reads EPEVTQTPSHQVTQMGQEVILRCVPISNHLYFYWYRQILGQKVEFLVSFYNNEISEKSEIFDDQFSVERPDGSNFTLKIRSTKLEDSAMYFCASTVLREQETQYFGPGTRLLVL.

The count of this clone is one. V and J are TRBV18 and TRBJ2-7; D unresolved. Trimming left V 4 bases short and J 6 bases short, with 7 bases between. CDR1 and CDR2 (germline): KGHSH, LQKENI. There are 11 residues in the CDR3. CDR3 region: CASSLVREQYF. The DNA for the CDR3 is TGTGCCAGCTCACTAGTACGCGAGCAGTACTTC.

The CDR3 here is CASSHPGPYEQYF. The CDR3, as DNA: TGTGCCAGCAGCCACCCTGGGCCCTACGAGCAGTACTTC. The chain links TRBV14 to TRBJ2-7; the D is unclear. Germline CDR1 reads SGHDN; CDR2 reads FVKESK. The germline V and J ends were trimmed by 3 bases and 2 bases, with 8 bases remaining between them. The CDR3 contains 13 residues.

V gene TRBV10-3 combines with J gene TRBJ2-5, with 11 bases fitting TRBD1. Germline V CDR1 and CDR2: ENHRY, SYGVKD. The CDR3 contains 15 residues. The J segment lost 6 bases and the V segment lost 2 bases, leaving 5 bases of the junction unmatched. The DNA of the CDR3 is TGTGCCATCAGTGAGATCGGACAGGGGGCACAGACCCAGTACTTC. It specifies CAISEIGQGAQTQYF.

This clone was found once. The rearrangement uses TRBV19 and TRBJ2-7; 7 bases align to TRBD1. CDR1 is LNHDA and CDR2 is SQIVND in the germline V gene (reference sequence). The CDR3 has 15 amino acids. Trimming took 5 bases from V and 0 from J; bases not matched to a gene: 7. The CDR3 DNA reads TGTGCCAGTAGTTCTACAGGGGTAACCTCCTACGAGCAGTACTTC. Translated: CASSSTGVTSYEQYF.